This is a list of T cell receptor beta chains from one sample in a study of T cell responses to AZD1222 COVID-19 vaccine. Sequencing used immunoSEQ multiplex PCR; TCRdb keeps in-frame clones, though not all of them. Here the sample spans some 130,000 clones, 84% being singletons. Sequences were derived from peripheral blood, sampled on day 0 of AZD1222 vaccination. Source of these receptors: an adult in good health. CDR3s include the opening cysteine and the closing phenylalanine or tryptophan. Each record gives: clone size, J gene, D gene, V gene, CDR3 protein, CDR3 DNA. The D gene is left open where the match is weak. Clone size appears in some rows only: once, few, many, or a class for an expanded clone.

>-|TRBJ1-5|TRBD1|TRBV24-1
CATSADFRGRDQPQHF
TGTGCCACCAGTGCTGATTTCAGGGGGCGCGATCAGCCCCAGCATTTT
>-|TRBJ1-1|TRBD1|TRBV6-1
CASSDRDRGRVNTEAFF
TGTGCCAGCAGTGATAGGGACAGGGGGCGGGTGAACACTGAAGCTTTCTTT
>once|TRBJ2-7|TRBD1|TRBV9
CASSVGQGGYEQYF
TGTGCCAGCAGCGTGGGACAGGGTGGATACGAGCAGTACTTC
>-|TRBJ1-2|-|TRBV29-1
CSVEGDIQAGYTF
TGCAGCGTTGAGGGAGACATCCAGGCGGGCTACACCTTC
>-|TRBJ1-6|-|TRBV28
CASSIRPRDSPLHF
TGTGCCAGCAGTATCCGCCCCAGGGACTCACCCCTCCACTTT
>once|TRBJ2-3|-|TRBV12-1
CASSVTGLAGEMRTDTQYF
TGTGCCAGCAGCGTAACGGGACTAGCGGGGGAGATGAGGACAGATACGCAGTATTTT
>-|TRBJ2-2|-|TRBV25-1
CASRSPGHANTGELFF
TGTGCCAGCAGATCCCCGGGACATGCGAACACCGGGGAGCTGTTTTTT
>-|TRBJ1-2|-|TRBV2
CASRDNNYGYTF
TGTGCCAGCAGGGACAATAACTATGGCTACACCTTC
>once|TRBJ1-5|-|TRBV5-1
CASSLGGINQPQHF
TGCGCCAGCAGCCTGGGGGGGATTAATCAGCCCCAGCATTTT
>-|TRBJ1-5|-|TRBV7-9
CASSLEGGSLEPQHF
TGTGCCAGCAGCTTAGAGGGGGGATCTTTGGAGCCCCAGCATTTT
>-|TRBJ1-4|-|TRBV7-9
CASSGTAQGNEKLFF
TGTGCCAGCTCAGGCACTGCCCAGGGTAATGAAAAACTGTTTTTT